The clone carrying this T cell receptor (beta chain) turned up a few times. As yet, its antigen is unknown. This record belongs to a study of blood T cells in healthy people across ages. Overall study findings and caveats: Diversity of TCR beta correlated strongly with naive T cell percentage. Estimates based on one million T cells were treated as lower bounds.

The V gene's germline CDR1 is LNHNV and CDR2 YYDKDF (reference sequence). This CDR3 has 14 residues. Losses at the gene ends were 5 bases for V and 6 bases for J; bases not matched to a gene: 5. Each donor gave approximately 9.7 milliliters of peripheral blood. There were at least 5 micrograms of total RNA extracted from every sample. A J-beta primer mix and a sample-barcoded 5' primer were used in a second PCR of about 7 to 12 cycles. TCRdb re-derived calls from the 5' RACE reads in MiXCR, one entry per CDR3 protein. The sample holds about 1.8 million distinct CDR3 sequences, less than 50% seen once.

The TCR originated in a woman aged 35 to 49 in good health. The rearrangement links TRBV15 to TRBJ2-1; TRBD2 agrees at 9 bases. Sequencing used blood. CDR3 amino acids: CATSFLAGSNEQFF. CDR3 nucleotides: TGTGCCACCAGCTTCCTAGCGGGGTCCAATGAGCAGTTCTTC.